Described below is a single TCR beta chain sequence and its context. The method was immunoSEQ multiplex PCR; TCRdb's version includes in-frame clones alone and lacks a portion of them. The data contain about 79,000 clones, 92% of them singletons. The source of the sample is a study of OX40 agonist ivuxolimab in advanced cancers. Study overall: Ivuxolimab is an agonistic anti-OX40 (CD134) antibody, and patients were treated with it. Of the participants, 40% had some prior anti-PD-1, anti-PD-L1 or anti-CTLA-4 therapy, which was allowed. Males comprised 70% to 90% of the group, whose mean age was around 62 years (range about 23 to 80). Two patients with cutaneous melanoma and one with hepatocellular carcinoma, three in total, showed partial responses.

With V trimmed by 1 base and J by 5 bases, 7 bases remained unmatched. There are 14 residues in the CDR3. Per the germline V gene, CDR1 is SQVTM and CDR2 is ANQGSEA. The chain employs TRBV29-1 and TRBJ2-5; TRBD1 matches 7 bases. The TCR sequence derives from an adult with an advanced solid tumor such as melanoma, head and neck, liver or kidney cancer. Here the sequenced sample was CD4+ or CD8+ T cells sorted from blood, taken in a trial of the OX40 agonist ivuxolimab. In nucleotides, the CDR3 is TGCAGCGTTGAAGGGCGACAGGGCTGGGAGACCCAGTACTTC. Residues: CSVEGRQGWETQYF.